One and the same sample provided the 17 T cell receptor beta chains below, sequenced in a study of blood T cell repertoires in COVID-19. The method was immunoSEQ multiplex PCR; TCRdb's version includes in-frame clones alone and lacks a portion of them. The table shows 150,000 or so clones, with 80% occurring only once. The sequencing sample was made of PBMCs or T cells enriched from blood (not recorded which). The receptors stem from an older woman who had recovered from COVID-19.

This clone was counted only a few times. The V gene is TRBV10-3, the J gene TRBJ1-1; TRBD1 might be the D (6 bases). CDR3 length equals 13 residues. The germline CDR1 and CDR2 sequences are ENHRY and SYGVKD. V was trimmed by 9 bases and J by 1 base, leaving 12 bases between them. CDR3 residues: CAITGTENTEAFF. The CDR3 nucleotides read TGTGCCATTACAGGGACGGAGAACACTGAAGCTTTCTTT.

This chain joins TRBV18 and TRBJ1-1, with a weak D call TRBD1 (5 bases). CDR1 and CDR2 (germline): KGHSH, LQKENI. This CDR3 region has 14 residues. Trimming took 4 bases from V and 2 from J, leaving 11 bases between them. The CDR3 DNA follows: TGTGCCAGCTCACATCAGGGCGCCAACACTGAAGCTTTCTTT. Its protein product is CASSHQGANTEAFF.

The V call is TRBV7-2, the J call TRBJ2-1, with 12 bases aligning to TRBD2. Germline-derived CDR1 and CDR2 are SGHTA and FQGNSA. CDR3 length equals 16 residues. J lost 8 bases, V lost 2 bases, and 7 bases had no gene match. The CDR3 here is CASSLTLAGGPYEQFF. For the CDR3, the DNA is TGTGCCAGCAGCTTAACTCTAGCGGGGGGGCCCTATGAGCAGTTCTTC. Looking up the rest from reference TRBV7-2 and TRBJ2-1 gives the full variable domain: GAGVSQSPSNKVTEKGKDVELRCDPISGHTALYWYRQSLGQGLEFLIYFQGNSAPDKSGLPSDRFSAERTGGSVSTLTIQRTQQEDSAVYLCASSLTLAGGPYEQFFGPGTRLTVL.

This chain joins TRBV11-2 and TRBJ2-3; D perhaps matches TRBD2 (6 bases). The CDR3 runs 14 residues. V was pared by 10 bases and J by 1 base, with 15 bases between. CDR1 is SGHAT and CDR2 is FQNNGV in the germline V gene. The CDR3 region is CATVRDLRTDTQYF. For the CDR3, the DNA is TGTGCCACCGTCCGGGACTTACGCACAGATACGCAGTATTTT.

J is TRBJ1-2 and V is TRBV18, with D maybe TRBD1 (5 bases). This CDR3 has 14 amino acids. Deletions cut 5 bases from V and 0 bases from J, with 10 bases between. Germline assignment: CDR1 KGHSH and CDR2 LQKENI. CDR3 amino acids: CASSSDRPNYGYTF. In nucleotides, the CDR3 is TGTGCCAGCTCATCCGACAGACCTAACTATGGCTACACCTTC.

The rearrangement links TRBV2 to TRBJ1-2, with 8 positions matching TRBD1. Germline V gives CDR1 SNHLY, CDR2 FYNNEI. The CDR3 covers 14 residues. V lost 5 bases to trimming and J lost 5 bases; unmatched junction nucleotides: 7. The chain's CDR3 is CASSSNRGEYGYTF. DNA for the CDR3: TGTGCCAGCAGTTCAAACAGGGGGGAGTATGGCTACACCTTC.

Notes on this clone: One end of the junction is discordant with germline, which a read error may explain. CDR3: CASKTGQGPGAF. As DNA, the CDR3 is TGTGCCAGTAAAACGGGACAGGGTCCCGGGGCGTTT. The chain is built from TRBV19 and TRBJ1-1; 9 bases match TRBD1. The germline V gene has CDR1 LNHDA and CDR2 SQIVND (reference sequence). CDR3 length: 12 amino acids.

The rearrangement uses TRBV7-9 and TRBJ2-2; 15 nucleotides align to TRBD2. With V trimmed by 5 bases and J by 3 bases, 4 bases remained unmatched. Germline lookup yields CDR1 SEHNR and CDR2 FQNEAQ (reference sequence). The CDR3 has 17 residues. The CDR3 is CASSPRTSGGDTGELFF. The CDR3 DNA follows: TGTGCCAGCAGCCCCCGGACTAGCGGGGGGGACACCGGGGAGCTGTTTTTT.

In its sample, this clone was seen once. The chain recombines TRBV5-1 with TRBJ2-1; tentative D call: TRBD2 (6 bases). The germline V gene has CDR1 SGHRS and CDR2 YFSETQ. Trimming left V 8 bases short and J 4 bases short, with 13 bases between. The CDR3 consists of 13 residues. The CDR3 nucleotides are TGCGCCAGTAAATGGGGGGAGTACAATGAGCAGTTCTTC. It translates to CASKWGEYNEQFF.

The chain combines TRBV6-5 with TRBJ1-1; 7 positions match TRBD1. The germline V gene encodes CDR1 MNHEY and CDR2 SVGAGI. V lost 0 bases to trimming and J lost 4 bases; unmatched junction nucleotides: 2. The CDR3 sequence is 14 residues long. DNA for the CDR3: TGTGCCAGCAGTTACTCCACAGGGGTCACTGAAGCTTTCTTT. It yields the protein CASSYSTGVTEAFF.

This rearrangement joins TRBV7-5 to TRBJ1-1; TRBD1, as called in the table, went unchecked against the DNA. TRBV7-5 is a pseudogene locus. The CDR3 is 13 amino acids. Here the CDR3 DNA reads TGTGCCAGAAGTCTAGGACAGGGGGAAAATGCTTTCTTT. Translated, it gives CARSLGQGENAFF.

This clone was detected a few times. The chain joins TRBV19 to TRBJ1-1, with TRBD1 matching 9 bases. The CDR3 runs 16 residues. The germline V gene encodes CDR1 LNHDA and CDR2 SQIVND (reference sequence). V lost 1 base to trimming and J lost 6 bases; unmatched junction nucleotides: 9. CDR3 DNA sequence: TGTGCCAGTAGTATAGGACTGGGACAGGGTAGGCCTGAAGCTTTCTTT. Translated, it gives CASSIGLGQGRPEAFF. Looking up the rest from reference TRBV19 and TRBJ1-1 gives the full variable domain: DGGITQSPKYLFRKEGQNVTLSCEQNLNHDAMYWYRQDPGQGLRLIYYSQIVNDFQKGDIAEGYSVSREKKESFPLTVTSAQKNPTAFYLCASSIGLGQGRPEAFFGQGTRLTVV.

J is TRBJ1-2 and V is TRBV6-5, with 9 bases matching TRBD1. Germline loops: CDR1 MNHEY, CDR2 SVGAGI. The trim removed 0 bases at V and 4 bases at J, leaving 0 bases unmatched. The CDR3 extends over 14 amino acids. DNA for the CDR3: TGTGCCAGCAGTTACTCGGGACAGGGCTATGGCTACACCTTC. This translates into CASSYSGQGYGYTF.

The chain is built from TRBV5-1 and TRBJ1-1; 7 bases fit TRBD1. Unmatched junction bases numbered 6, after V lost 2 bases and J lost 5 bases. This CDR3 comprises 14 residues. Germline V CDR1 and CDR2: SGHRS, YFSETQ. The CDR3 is CASSFYRGGTEAFF. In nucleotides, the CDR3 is TGCGCCAGCAGCTTCTACAGGGGAGGAACTGAAGCTTTCTTT.

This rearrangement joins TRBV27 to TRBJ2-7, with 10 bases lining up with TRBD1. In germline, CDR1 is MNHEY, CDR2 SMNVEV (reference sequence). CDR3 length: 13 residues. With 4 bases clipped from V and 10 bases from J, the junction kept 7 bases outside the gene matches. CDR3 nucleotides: TGTGCCAGCAGTTCAAATGGACAGGGGGACCAGTACTTC. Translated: CASSSNGQGDQYF.

The CDR3: CASSTVSGANVLTF. The CDR3 region has the DNA TGTGCCAGTAGTACAGTCTCTGGGGCCAACGTCCTGACTTTC. The chain joins TRBV19 to TRBJ2-6; D is undetermined. V was clipped by 4 bases and J by 0 bases, with 4 bases between them. This CDR3 contains 14 residues. The germline V gene encodes CDR1 LNHDA and CDR2 SQIVND (reference sequence).

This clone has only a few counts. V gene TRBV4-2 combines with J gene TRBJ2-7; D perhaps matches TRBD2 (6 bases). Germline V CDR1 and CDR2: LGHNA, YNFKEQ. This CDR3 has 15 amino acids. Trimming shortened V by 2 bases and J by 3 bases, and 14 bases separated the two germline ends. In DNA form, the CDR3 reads TGTGCCAGCAGCCAAATTCGGGACTCCCACTACGAGCAGTACTTC. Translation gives CASSQIRDSHYEQYF.